One T cell receptor (beta chain) is described in this entry. Data came from immunoSEQ multiplex PCR; TCRdb stores just in-frame clones and leaves some out. The sample includes almost 200,000 clones, roughly 80% seen only once; the top ten take around 1%. The entry originates in a study of blood T cell repertoires in COVID-19. This CDR3 comprises 12 residues. V was trimmed by 5 bases and J by 8 bases, leaving 9 bases between them. Germline CDR1 and CDR2: MGHDK and SYGVNS. The specimen was peripheral blood. The genes are TRBV25-1 and TRBJ1-4; no clear D. The source is a man between 60 and 75 years old with COVID-19, enrolled during active disease. Written as DNA, the CDR3 is TGTGCCAGCAGTTGGACGGGGGAAAAACTGTTTTTT. It encodes CASSWTGEKLFF. The full variable domain, rest sourced from reference TRBV25-1 and TRBJ1-4, is EADIYQTPRYLVIGTGKKITLECSQTMGHDKMYWYQQDPGMELHLIHYSYGVNSTEKGDLSSESTVSRIRTEHFPLTLESARPSHTSQYLCASSWTGEKLFFGSGTQLSVL.